The 25 T cell receptor beta chains listed next were all sequenced from one sample in a study of blood T cells in healthy people across ages. PCR was performed a second time for about 7 to 11 cycles using a sample-barcoded 5' primer and a J-beta primer mix. TCRdb reprocessed the 5' RACE reads via MiXCR and lists one record per CDR3 protein. The sample holds 1.5 million to 2 million distinct CDR3 sequences; around 48% are singletons and the top ten take over 2%. The material sequenced was blood. These receptor sequences come from a woman aged 40 to 50 in good health.

This chain joins TRBV7-2 and TRBJ1-2, with a tentative D call TRBD1 (5 bases). The CDR3 has 15 amino acids. Germline lookup yields CDR1 SGHTA and CDR2 FQGNSA. Trimming took 6 bases from V and 4 from J, leaving 18 bases between them. The CDR3 DNA reads as TGTGCCAGCAGTCGCACCGGGACGGGGGTCTATGGCTACACCTTC. Its translation is CASSRTGTGVYGYTF.

The chain employs TRBV3-1 and TRBJ2-1; 8 nucleotides align to TRBD2. CDR1 and CDR2 from the germline V gene are LGHDT and YNNKEL (reference sequence). With V trimmed by 4 bases and J by 5 bases, 10 bases remained unmatched. The CDR3 totals 16 residues. In nucleotides, the CDR3 is TGTGCCAGCAGCCTAAACGGGGGGGAGAAAAACAATGAGCAGTTCTTC. Its translation is CASSLNGGEKNNEQFF.

The chain joins TRBV24-1 to TRBJ2-1; TRBD2 matches 11 bases. The CDR3 consists of 16 residues. Germline CDR1 and CDR2: KGHDR and SFDVKD. The trim removed 4 bases at V and 5 bases at J, leaving 6 bases unmatched. The CDR3: CATSDYSGGENNEQFF. The DNA for the CDR3 is TGTGCCACCAGTGACTATAGCGGGGGGGAAAACAATGAGCAGTTCTTC.

This clonotype has at least ten counts. This chain uses TRBV7-2 with TRBJ2-3; D not resolved. The DNA end favors TRBJ2-5, so the J call may be wrong. Germline V CDR1 and CDR2: SGHTA, FQGNSA. The CDR3 has 11 amino acids. CDR3 DNA sequence: TGTGCCAGCAGCTTAGGGGCGACCCAGTACTTC. Its protein is CASSLGATQYF.

This clonotype occurred once. The V and J genes are TRBV18 and TRBJ1-6; D gene ambiguous. Trimming took 2 bases from V and 8 from J, leaving 10 bases between them. This CDR3 has 14 amino acids. Per the germline V gene, CDR1 is KGHSH and CDR2 is LQKENI. CDR3 nucleotides: TGTGCCAGCTCACCAATGTCTAAAGATTCACCCCTCCACTTT. Encoded protein: CASSPMSKDSPLHF.

This clonotype was observed a few times. This chain joins TRBV7-2 and TRBJ1-5, with D unresolved. Trimming took 5 bases from V and 0 from J, leaving 5 bases between them. Germline assignment: CDR1 SGHTA and CDR2 FQGNSA. CDR3 length equals 13 residues. DNA of the CDR3: TGTGCCAGCAGCACTTATAGCAATCAGCCCCAGCATTTT. Translated: CASSTYSNQPQHF.

This chain joins TRBV2 and TRBJ1-1; tentatively, D is TRBD1 (6 bases). The V gene lost 2 bases and the J gene lost 1 base, with 11 bases spanning the gap. The CDR3 runs 15 residues. Germline V gene data show CDR1 as SNHLY and CDR2 as FYNNEI. The CDR3 spells CASSEWGARNTEAFF. The DNA for the CDR3 is TGTGCCAGCAGTGAATGGGGGGCGAGGAACACTGAAGCTTTCTTT.

This clonotype has a handful of counts. The J gene is TRBJ2-1, the V gene TRBV11-3; 9 bases are a match to TRBD1. CDR3 length: 15 amino acids. CDR1 and CDR2 (germline): SGHNT, YENEEA. After removal of 2 bases from V and 7 bases from J, the junction contained 6 bases not matched to a gene. In DNA, the CDR3 is TGTGCCAGCAGCTTACCGGGACAGGGTGGGAATGAGCAGTTCTTC. Translating it yields CASSLPGQGGNEQFF.

V usage is TRBV6-2 or TRBV6-3 and J usage is TRBJ2-7; D call uncertain. This CDR3 is built from 13 residues. V gave up 3 bases and J gave up 3 bases, with 9 bases separating them. CDR1 is MNHEY, CDR2 SVGEGT, per germline. The CDR3 spells CASSYSVFYEQYF. As DNA, the CDR3 is TGTGCCAGCAGTTATTCAGTGTTCTACGAGCAGTACTTC.

This clonotype appeared a few times. This chain joins TRBV11-2 and TRBJ1-2; no clear D. V gave up 1 base and J gave up 8 bases, with 8 bases separating them. Germline V gives CDR1 SGHAT, CDR2 FQNNGV. The CDR3 sequence is 12 residues long. The CDR3 loop reads CASSLGSSGYTF. CDR3 nucleotides: TGTGCCAGCAGCTTAGGGTCATCGGGCTACACCTTC.

This chain links TRBV5-6 with TRBJ2-7, with 11 bases matching TRBD1. CDR1 SGHDT and CDR2 YYEEEE come from the germline V gene. V was pared by 3 bases and J by 6 bases, with 11 bases of the junction left unmatched. The CDR3 loop spans 16 amino acids. CDR3 residues: CASSWTRDRGALEQYF. CDR3 DNA: TGTGCCAGCAGCTGGACCCGGGACAGGGGGGCGCTCGAGCAGTACTTC.

V gene TRBV9 combines with J gene TRBJ2-1; no clear D. Trimming stripped 0 bases from V and 13 bases from J, with 14 bases between. CDR3 length: 13 amino acids. CDR1 is SGDLS, CDR2 YYNGEE, per germline. CDR3 protein: CASSVAQSQTQFF. The DNA of the CDR3 is TGTGCCAGCAGCGTAGCTCAAAGTCAGACCCAGTTCTTC.

The chain combines TRBV20-1 with TRBJ1-5; the D is unclear. V dropped 1 base and J dropped 0 bases, with 10 bases sitting between them. This CDR3 is built from 15 residues. Per the germline V gene, CDR1 is DFQATT and CDR2 is SNEGSKA (reference sequence). In DNA form, the CDR3 reads TGCAGTGCTAGAGTAACGAGATATAGCAATCAGCCCCAGCATTTT. Protein product: CSARVTRYSNQPQHF.

At least ten counts were recorded for this clonotype. The V and J genes are TRBV13 and TRBJ2-1, with 8 bases lining up with TRBD1. Trimming cost V 2 bases and J 7 bases; bases outside gene matches: 7. The CDR3 contains 15 residues. Germline V gene lookup returns CDR1 PRHDT and CDR2 FYEKMQ (reference sequence). CDR3 sequence reads: CASSLLTGATNEQFF. The CDR3 nucleotides are TGTGCCAGCAGCTTATTGACAGGGGCAACTAATGAGCAGTTCTTC.

This rearrangement joins TRBV6-2 or TRBV6-3 to TRBJ1-1; D is perhaps TRBD1 (5 bases). In germline, CDR1 is MNHEY, CDR2 SVGEGT. The CDR3 totals 13 residues. Trimming removed 10 bases from V and 1 base from J, with 13 bases in between. This chain's CDR3 is CATRDSQNTEAFF. The CDR3 DNA reads as TGTGCCACCAGGGACTCCCAGAACACTGAAGCTTTCTTT.

The rearrangement uses TRBV6-6 and TRBJ1-2; D ambiguous. The CDR3 has 11 residues. Looked up from germline, CDR1 is MNHNY and CDR2 is SVGAGI (reference sequence). V was shortened by 7 bases and J by 6 bases, with 9 bases between the two germline ends. CDR3 residues: CASKSVDGYTF. DNA for the CDR3: TGTGCCAGCAAAAGCGTGGATGGCTACACCTTC.

The genes are TRBV3-1 and TRBJ1-2; D uncertain. V lost 6 bases to trimming and J lost 0 bases, with 14 bases between them. Germline-derived CDR1 and CDR2 are LGHDT and YNNKEL (reference sequence). This CDR3 comprises 15 residues. CDR3 in amino acids: CASRPTGEANYGYTF. As DNA, the CDR3 is TGTGCCAGCAGGCCCACGGGCGAAGCTAACTATGGCTACACCTTC.

The chain uses TRBV6-6 and TRBJ1-5, with a tentative D call TRBD1 (6 bases). The ends were cut back, 6 bases at V and 4 bases at J, with 13 bases in the middle. Germline values: CDR1 MNHNY, CDR2 SVGAGI (reference sequence). The CDR3 runs to 14 residues. The CDR3 here is CASRLGQQNQPQHF. CDR3 bases: TGTGCCAGCAGGCTCGGACAGCAAAATCAGCCCCAGCATTTT.

The sample holds a few counts of this clonotype. The chain links TRBV10-2 to TRBJ2-1; D unresolved. The CDR3 runs 12 residues. V was clipped by 8 bases and J by 8 bases, with 13 bases between them. The germline CDR1 and CDR2 sequences are WSHSY and SAAADI. CDR3 in DNA: TGCGCCAGCGGGGTTGGAGTGGATGAGCAGTTCTTC. It is translated as CASGVGVDEQFF.

This clonotype was counted between two and nine times. The chain joins TRBV7-9 to TRBJ2-1; a weak D match, TRBD2 (6 bases). The V gene lost 5 bases and the J gene lost 2 bases, with 19 bases spanning the gap. The germline V gene encodes CDR1 SEHNR and CDR2 FQNEAQ (reference sequence). The CDR3 spans 17 residues. DNA for the CDR3: TGTGCCAGCAGCCGAGGGGACTCACCGGAGGCCTACAATGAGCAGTTCTTC. It translates to CASSRGDSPEAYNEQFF.

This chain links TRBV6-5 with TRBJ2-5, with no clear D. With 11 bases removed from V and 4 bases from J, the gap between germline ends came to 20 bases. The CDR3 totals 14 residues. The V gene's germline CDR1 is MNHEY and CDR2 SVGAGI. For the CDR3, the DNA is TGTGCCTTTTCGACCGGGCCCAAGGCAGAGACCCAGTACTTC. As protein: CAFSTGPKAETQYF.

The chain recombines TRBV7-9 with TRBJ2-5; D ambiguous. Germline V gene lookup returns CDR1 SEHNR and CDR2 FQNEAQ (reference sequence). V was pared by 5 bases and J by 5 bases, with 15 bases between. The CDR3 runs to 14 residues. CDR3 sequence (DNA): TGTGCCAGCAGCCCCACCCTCGCCGTCGAGACCCAGTACTTC. Amino acid sequence: CASSPTLAVETQYF.

The CDR3 is CASSYLRTGEIAKNIQYF. The DNA for the CDR3 is TGTGCCAGCAGTTACTTAAGGACAGGGGAAATAGCCAAAAACATTCAGTACTTC. J is TRBJ2-4 and V is TRBV6-2 or TRBV6-3; the match to TRBD1 covers 9 bases. The CDR3 loop spans 18 amino acids. The germline V gene has CDR1 MNHEY and CDR2 SVGEGT. Trimming cost V 1 base and J 0 bases; bases outside gene matches: 7.

The J gene is TRBJ2-5, the V gene TRBV12-3 or TRBV12-4; unclear D gene. This CDR3 region has 12 residues. V lost 2 bases and J lost 11, with 12 bases in between. The CDR3 DNA sequence: TGTGCCAGCAGTTTACAGGTTTCTTTACAGTACTTC. Its protein product is CASSLQVSLQYF.

This clonotype was detected only a few times. The rearrangement joins TRBV5-5 to TRBJ2-5, with D possibly called TRBD1 or TRBD2 (5 bases each). The CDR3 extends over 17 amino acids. V was trimmed by 4 bases and J by 2 bases, leaving 21 bases between them. CDR1 SGHKS and CDR2 YYEKEE come from the germline V gene (reference sequence). The CDR3 DNA is TGTGCCAGCAGCCTGTACGGGTTGGGGACGGAACAAGAGACCCAGTACTTC. Encoded protein: CASSLYGLGTEQETQYF.